These T cell receptor beta chains were read from a single sample in a study of shared clonotypes between healthy human individuals. Assay used: immunoSEQ multiplex PCR; TCRdb lists only in-frame clones, some missing. The sample includes around 2,000,000 clones, 85% to 95% of them seen just once. The sample was naive CD4+ T cells sorted from blood. Every receptor here comes from a man aged 18-30 years in good health. Each CDR3 is given without its conserved first and last residue. The D gene is left open where the match is weak.

. | TRBV2 | ASGSYPDTQY
. | TRBV9 | ASSVGTIYNEQF
. | TRBV9 | ASSVGGKTFTDTQY
TRBD1 | TRBV6-1 | ASSETGTGVIGGYT
. | TRBV11-2 | ASSLSGWDGYT
TRBD2 | TRBV18 | ASSPPGLAGETQY
TRBD1 | TRBV11-2 | ASSLTGFGTGELF
TRBD1 | TRBV9 | ASSVAPQGADNEQF
TRBD1 | TRBV5-5 | ASSADRGSSYEQY
. | TRBV30 | AWRGTGNTEAF
TRBD1 | TRBV5-1 | ASSPTGVSNQPQH